Below, one T cell receptor (beta chain) is given with its context. The antigen is not known. The CDR3 has 12 residues. Trimming removed 1 base at V and 5 bases at J, with 6 bases between. Germline V gene data show CDR1 as SGHAT and CDR2 as FQNNGV. The data are from a study of OX40 agonist ivuxolimab in advanced cancers. TCRdb keeps only in-frame clones here, not all; method: immunoSEQ multiplex PCR. The data contain 30,000 to 35,000 clones, 88% of them seen just once; the ten biggest clones take up roughly 37%. Whole-study results and caveats: Averaging showed that CD8+ T cells had more expanded clones than CD4+ did.

The genes are TRBV11-2 and TRBJ2-7; D ambiguous. The origin of this receptor is an adult with an advanced solid tumor such as melanoma, head and neck, liver or kidney cancer. Sequenced material: CD4+ or CD8+ T cells sorted from blood, taken in a trial of the OX40 agonist ivuxolimab. As DNA, the CDR3 is TGTGCCAGCAGCTTAGGGCAGCACGAGCAGTACTTC. This translates into CASSLGQHEQYF.